This T cell receptor beta chain was obtained from a study of T cell responses to AZD1222 COVID-19 vaccine. Study-wide findings and caveats: Clonal diversity may have been underestimated in mostly white British donors. Sampled repertoires all dated from after the peak T cell response.

Sequenced by immunoSEQ multiplex PCR; TCRdb stores in-frame clones only, minus some. The table shows some 120,000 clones, with approximately 92% occurring only once. This CDR3 spans 14 amino acids. With 10 bases removed from V and 4 bases from J, the gap between germline ends came to 19 bases. Points on this clone: The antigen is undetermined.

Timing groups of about 4 and about 12 weeks for second doses were pooled. Sequenced material: peripheral blood, taken 28 days after the second AZD1222 dose. The V gene is TRBV23-1, the J gene TRBJ1-2; perhaps TRBD1 as D (6 bases). TRBV23-1 is an open reading frame, and its role is uncertain. This clonotype was obtained from an adult who received the AZD1222 COVID-19 vaccine. The CDR3 loop reads CATIRPQGTYGYTF. As DNA, the CDR3 is TGCGCCACCATAAGACCACAGGGTACCTATGGCTACACCTTC.